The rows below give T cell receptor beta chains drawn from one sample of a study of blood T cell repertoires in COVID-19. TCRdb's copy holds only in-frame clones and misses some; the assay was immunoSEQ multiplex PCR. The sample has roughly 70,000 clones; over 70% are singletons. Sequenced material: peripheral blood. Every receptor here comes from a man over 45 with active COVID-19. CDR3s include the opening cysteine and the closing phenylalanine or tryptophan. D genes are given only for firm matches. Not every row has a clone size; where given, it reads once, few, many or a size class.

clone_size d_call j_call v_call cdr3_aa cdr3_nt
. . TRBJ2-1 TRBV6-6 CASSDPTAGEQFF TGTGCCAGCAGTGACCCGACAGCGGGTGAGCAGTTCTTC
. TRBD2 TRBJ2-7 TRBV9 CASSVGLAGVWEQYF TGTGCCAGCAGCGTAGGACTAGCGGGAGTCTGGGAGCAGTACTTC
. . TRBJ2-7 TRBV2 CASNPDTNSYEQYF TGTGCCAGCAACCCGGACACCAACTCCTACGAGCAGTACTTC
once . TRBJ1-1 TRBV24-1 CATRAGLENTEAFF TGTGCCACCAGAGCGGGCCTGGAGAACACTGAAGCTTTCTTT
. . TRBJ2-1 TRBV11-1 CASSLVAGNLNEQFF TGTGCCAGCAGCTTAGTTGCGGGGAACCTCAATGAGCAGTTCTTC
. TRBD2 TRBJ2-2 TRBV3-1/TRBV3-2 CASSQVPSGSPGELFF TGTGCCAGCAGCCAAGTCCCTAGCGGGAGCCCCGGGGAGCTGTTTTTT
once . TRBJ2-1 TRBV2 CASSTTSPYNEQFF TGTGCCAGCAGCACCACTAGTCCCTACAATGAGCAGTTCTTC
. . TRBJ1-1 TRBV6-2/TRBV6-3 CASSPSQNTEAFF TGTGCCAGCAGCCCCTCACAGAACACTGAAGCTTTCTTT
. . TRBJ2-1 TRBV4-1 CASSQVEGYEQFF TGCGCCAGCAGCCAAGTTGAGGGTTATGAGCAGTTCTTC
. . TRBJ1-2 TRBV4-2 CASSPSVTDSYGYTF TGTGCCAGCAGCCCCTCCGTAACGGACTCCTATGGCTACACCTTC
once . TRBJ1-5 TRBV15 CATSRDSSQPQHF TGTGCCACCAGCAGAGATTCCAGTCAGCCCCAGCATTTT
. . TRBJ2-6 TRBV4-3 CASSQPDSSGANVLTF TGCGCCAGCAGCCAACCCGACAGCTCTGGGGCCAACGTCCTGACTTTC
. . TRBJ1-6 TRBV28 CASSFTQPNSPLHF TGTGCCAGCAGTTTTACACAGCCTAATTCACCCCTCCACTTT
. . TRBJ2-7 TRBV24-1 CATSDFNEQYF TGTGCCACCAGTGATTTTAACGAGCAGTACTTC